These 3 T cell receptor beta chains originate from one sample sequenced in a study of cytomegalovirus exposure and HLA in healthy donors (TCRdb year 2017). The method behind the library was the immunoSEQ multiplex PCR assay. A mixture of 60 forward primers for TCR Vbeta segments and 13 reverse primers for TCR Jbeta segments was used in the multiplex PCR. In TCRdb, the immuneACCESS table is reduced to in-frame sequences with V and J assigned. These tables do not hold every clone; where another copy was compared, an unresolved V gene accounts for under half, and the others remain unexplained. A total of under 200,000 clones appear in this sample, approximately 80% of them only once. 0.5% to 0.55% of the sample is taken by the ten largest. The source material was PBMCs. The receptor set was obtained from a woman aged 45-65 years in good health and CMV-seronegative.

The DNA of the CDR3 is TGCAGTGCTAGAGTAATTGAAGCTTTCTTT. This gives the protein CSARVIEAFF. The chain employs TRBV20-1 and TRBJ1-1; D remains ambiguous. The CDR3 loop spans 10 amino acids. Trimming removed 1 base from V and 7 bases from J, with 4 bases in between. Germline values: CDR1 DFQATT, CDR2 SNEGSKA (reference sequence).

This clone was detected only a few times. V is TRBV19 and J is TRBJ1-5; D is ambiguous. The CDR3 sequence is 13 residues long. Germline-derived CDR1 and CDR2 are LNHDA and SQIVND (reference sequence). Trimming cost V 3 bases and J 6 bases, with 9 bases left between them. CDR3 loop: CASSIPGFQPQHF. In DNA, the CDR3 is TGTGCCAGTAGTATCCCGGGATTTCAGCCCCAGCATTTT. The variable domain in full, completed from reference TRBV19 and TRBJ1-5, reads DGGITQSPKYLFRKEGQNVTLSCEQNLNHDAMYWYRQDPGQGLRLIYYSQIVNDFQKGDIAEGYSVSREKKESFPLTVTSAQKNPTAFYLCASSIPGFQPQHFGDGTRLSIL.

The rearrangement links TRBV19 to TRBJ2-7, with TRBD2 matching 8 bases. The V gene end was trimmed by 0 bases and the J gene end by 0 bases; junction bases not matched to a gene: 4. The CDR3 loop spans 16 amino acids. The germline gives CDR1 LNHDA, CDR2 SQIVND (reference sequence). The CDR3 is CASSIEGGGISYEQYF. Written as DNA, the CDR3 is TGTGCCAGTAGTATAGAGGGCGGGGGGATCTCCTACGAGCAGTACTTC.